The 28 T cell receptor beta chains below come from one sample, sequenced in a study of beta chain features in type 1 diabetes. Notes on the study in general: All four CD4+ subsets of Type 1 diabetes patients contained TCRB CDR3s that were moderately but significantly shorter.

cDNA synthesis used the whole RNA isolate, giving expressed TCRB sequences. Produced via immunoSEQ multiplex PCR; TCRdb's table is partial and in-frame only. The table has a few hundred thousand clones, approximately 12% seen once. These receptors' antigens are unknown. The sample taken for sequencing was naive CD4+ T cells from blood. These receptors all come from a woman in her late teens or twenties with type 1 diabetes.

This clone was seen more than once but under ten times. The rearrangement links TRBV28 to TRBJ2-1; 9 bases map to TRBD2. V shed 2 bases and J 8 bases; nucleotides not matched to a gene: 10. The CDR3 is 16 amino acids. Germline CDR1 reads MDHEN; CDR2 reads SYDVKM. CDR3 protein: CASSLVLAGPDHEQFF. The CDR3 DNA reads as TGTGCCAGCAGTTTAGTCCTAGCGGGGCCAGATCATGAGCAGTTCTTC.

This rearrangement joins TRBV4-3 to TRBJ2-1; TRBD2 aligns across 12 bases. Per the germline V gene, CDR1 is LGHNA and CDR2 is YSLEER. The CDR3 extends over 17 amino acids. V shed 2 bases and J 7 bases; nucleotides not matched to a gene: 9. The CDR3 bases are TGCGCCAGCAGCCAATCGACTAGCGGGAGCGCTAAGAATGAGCAGTTCTTC. Amino acid sequence: CASSQSTSGSAKNEQFF.

In this sample, this clone turned up a few times. The CDR3 region is CATSRDGTGSGKLFF. The CDR3 DNA follows: TGTGCCACCAGCAGAGATGGGACAGGGTCGGGAAAACTGTTTTTT. This chain joins TRBV15 and TRBJ1-4; the match to TRBD1 covers 9 bases. V was pared by 0 bases and J by 10 bases, with 6 bases of the junction left unmatched. This CDR3 has 15 amino acids. CDR1 LNHNV and CDR2 YYDKDF come from the germline V gene (reference sequence). The whole variable domain, filled in from reference TRBV15 and TRBJ1-4, reads DAMVIQNPRYQVTQFGKPVTLSCSQTLNHNVMYWYQQKSSQAPKLLFHYYDKDFNNEADTPDNFQSRRPNTSFCFLDIRSPGLGDTAMYLCATSRDGTGSGKLFFGSGTQLSVL.

This chain uses TRBV18 with TRBJ1-2, with D possibly TRBD1 on 5 matching bases. Germline V gene data show CDR1 as KGHSH and CDR2 as LQKENI. The CDR3 runs to 15 residues. Trimming took off 2 bases at V and 2 bases at J, with 12 bases between the two ends. The DNA for the CDR3 is TGTGCCAGCTCACCATGGGCAGGGCTCAACTATGGCTACACCTTC. As protein: CASSPWAGLNYGYTF.

V gene TRBV5-4 combines with J gene TRBJ2-3; TRBD2 matches at 14 bases. The CDR3 covers 17 residues. With V trimmed by 1 base and J by 8 bases, 9 bases remained unmatched. CDR1 is SGHNT, CDR2 YYREEE, per germline (reference sequence). The DNA of the CDR3 is TGTGCCAGCAGCTTGCCCCTAGGGACTAGCGGGAGTGGTACGCAGTATTTT. Translating gives CASSLPLGTSGSGTQYF.

The chain has TRBV27 and TRBJ2-7; 10 nucleotides align to TRBD2. The CDR3 totals 17 residues. The J segment lost 2 bases and the V segment lost 2 bases, leaving 9 bases of the junction unmatched. From germline, CDR1 is MNHEY and CDR2 SMNVEV (reference sequence). The CDR3 nucleotides read TGTGCCAGCAGTTTAAGGTTTCGGACTAGCGGAACCTACGAGCAGTACTTC. Protein sequence: CASSLRFRTSGTYEQYF.

The chain links TRBV7-2 to TRBJ2-7; TRBD2 is a possible D gene (6 bases). V was shortened by 6 bases and J by 6 bases, with 15 bases between the two germline ends. Germline values: CDR1 SGHTA, CDR2 FQGNSA. CDR3 length equals 13 residues. CDR3 amino acids: CASRMTSNPEQYF. The CDR3 bases are TGTGCCAGCAGGATGACTAGTAACCCCGAGCAGTACTTC.

This sequence joins TRBV29-1 and TRBJ1-4; 7 bases map to TRBD1. The junction had 2 bases not matched to a gene; V was cut back by 4 bases and J by 0 bases. Germline V CDR1 and CDR2: SQVTM, ANQGSEA. The CDR3 extends over 14 amino acids. CDR3 protein: CSVVGTATNEKLFF. Here the CDR3 DNA reads TGCAGCGTTGTCGGGACAGCAACTAATGAAAAACTGTTTTTT. The full variable domain, rest sourced from reference TRBV29-1 and TRBJ1-4, is SAVISQKPSRDICQRGTSLTIQCQVDSQVTMMFWYRQQPGQSLTLIATANQGSEATYESGFVIDKFPISRPNLTFSTLTVSNMSPEDSSIYLCSVVGTATNEKLFFGSGTQLSVL.

This clone turned up a few times. This chain links TRBV27 with TRBJ2-1; 14 bases are a match to TRBD2. Germline V gene sequence: CDR1 MNHEY, CDR2 SMNVEV (reference sequence). V dropped 5 bases and J dropped 3; count of bases not matched to a gene: 6. The CDR3 loop spans 17 amino acids. In DNA form, the CDR3 reads TGTGCCAGCAGTCCAGGACTAGCGGGAGGATTCTACAATGAGCAGTTCTTC. Translated, it gives CASSPGLAGGFYNEQFF.

This sequence joins TRBV7-2 and TRBJ2-1; 11 bases are a match to TRBD2. This CDR3 has 15 amino acids. The V and J ends lost 5 bases and 4 bases, in that order; junction bases with no gene match: 4. CDR1 and CDR2 from the germline V gene are SGHTA and FQGNSA. The CDR3 is CASSGGLAAYNEQFF. The DNA for the CDR3 is TGTGCCAGCAGCGGGGGACTAGCGGCATACAATGAGCAGTTCTTC.

The rearrangement uses TRBV25-1 and TRBJ1-1; 7 positions agree with TRBD1. This CDR3 region has 15 residues. Per the germline V gene, CDR1 is MGHDK and CDR2 is SYGVNS. The trim removed 6 bases at V and 0 bases at J, leaving 7 bases unmatched. The CDR3 reads CASRRQGSMNTEAFF. The DNA of the CDR3 is TGTGCCAGCAGAAGACAGGGTTCCATGAACACTGAAGCTTTCTTT.

The chain recombines TRBV5-1 with TRBJ1-1; D is possibly TRBD1 (6 bases). Germline V gives CDR1 SGHRS, CDR2 YFSETQ. Trimming shortened V by 0 bases and J by 1 base, and 10 bases separated the two germline ends. This CDR3 comprises 15 residues. The CDR3, as DNA: TGCGCCAGCAGCTTGGCCAGGACAGCGAACACTGAAGCTTTCTTT. Translation: CASSLARTANTEAFF.

This clone appeared a single time. CDR3 sequence reads: CASSRTNLAKNIQYF. The CDR3 nucleotides are TGTGCCAGCAGTAGGACAAACCTAGCCAAAAACATTCAGTACTTC. This rearrangement joins TRBV28 to TRBJ2-4, with a possible D match to TRBD1 (5 bases). Deletions cut 5 bases from V and 0 bases from J, with 11 bases between. Germline V gene data show CDR1 as MDHEN and CDR2 as SYDVKM. This CDR3 has 15 residues. Using reference TRBV28 and TRBJ2-4 for the parts outside the CDR3, the full variable domain is DVKVTQSSRYLVKRTGEKVFLECVQDMDHENMFWYRQDPGLGLRLIYFSYDVKMKEKGDIPEGYSVSREKKERFSLILESASTNQTSMYLCASSRTNLAKNIQYFGAGTRLSVL.

The gene calls are TRBV7-9 and TRBJ2-7; 7 nucleotides match TRBD2. The length of the CDR3 is 17 residues. Germline loops: CDR1 SEHNR, CDR2 FQNEAQ (reference sequence). Unmatched junction bases numbered 17, after V lost 5 bases and J lost 4 bases. CDR3 residues: CASSPTSPFGYPYEQYV. CDR3 sequence (DNA): TGTGCCAGCAGCCCGACTAGCCCATTCGGCTACCCTTACGAGCAGTACGTC.

The rearrangement joins TRBV7-9 to TRBJ2-7; D not certain. Trimming stripped 5 bases from V and 7 bases from J, with 9 bases between. The germline CDR1 and CDR2 sequences are SEHNR and FQNEAQ (reference sequence). The CDR3 has 11 amino acids. The CDR3 nucleotides read TGTGCCAGCAGCCCATCGCGGGAGCAGTACTTC. It encodes CASSPSREQYF.

The rearrangement links TRBV30 to TRBJ2-2; TRBD2 matches 11 bases. J gave up 7 bases and V 0 bases, and 7 bases lay outside the gene matches. Germline assignment: CDR1 GTSNPN and CDR2 SVGIG (reference sequence). CDR3 length: 16 amino acids. The CDR3 loop reads CAWSVLAGGPSGELFF. The CDR3 bases are TGTGCCTGGAGTGTGTTAGCGGGAGGGCCTAGCGGGGAGCTGTTTTTT.

This clone has more than one count but fewer than ten. The chain carries TRBV7-9 and TRBJ1-2; D is unresolved. The CDR3 consists of 16 residues. Trimming took off 4 bases at V and 8 bases at J, with 23 bases between the two ends. Germline CDR1 SEHNR, CDR2 FQNEAQ (reference sequence). For the CDR3, the DNA is TGTGCCAGCAGCTCTCAGTCCTCCCGGGGAGTCGGAGGCTACACCTTC. This codes for CASSSQSSRGVGGYTF.

V gene TRBV19 combines with J gene TRBJ2-3; TRBD2 is a possible D gene (5 bases). The V gene lost 6 bases and the J gene lost 3 bases, with 16 bases spanning the gap. The CDR3 length is 15 residues. CDR1 LNHDA and CDR2 SQIVND come from the germline V gene (reference sequence). CDR3 in DNA: TGTGCCAGTAGCATCGCTCACCCGGGGACAGATACGCAGTATTTT. Protein product: CASSIAHPGTDTQYF. Variable domain in full (rest from reference TRBV19 and TRBJ2-3): DGGITQSPKYLFRKEGQNVTLSCEQNLNHDAMYWYRQDPGQGLRLIYYSQIVNDFQKGDIAEGYSVSREKKESFPLTVTSAQKNPTAFYLCASSIAHPGTDTQYFGPGTRLTVL.

The V gene is TRBV4-3, the J gene TRBJ2-5; tentative D call: TRBD2 (5 bases). The CDR3 is 16 amino acids. CDR1 LGHNA and CDR2 YSLEER come from the germline V gene. Trimming pared 0 bases from V and 5 bases from J, leaving 16 bases between. DNA for the CDR3: TGCGCCAGCAGCCAAGATCTGACTACTTCCGGGGAGACCCAGTACTTC. This translates into CASSQDLTTSGETQYF.

The sample holds one count of this clone. The chain links TRBV2 to TRBJ2-2, with 8 bases identical to TRBD2. CDR1 and CDR2 (germline): SNHLY, FYNNEI. J lost 5 bases, V lost 5 bases, and 16 bases had no gene match. The CDR3 length is 18 residues. CDR3 protein: CASSYSGAGLGSTGELFF. The CDR3 DNA sequence: TGTGCCAGCAGTTACTCCGGCGCGGGACTAGGGTCAACCGGGGAGCTGTTTTTT.

There are a few counts of this clone. V and J are TRBV7-6 and TRBJ1-1; 8 nucleotides line up with TRBD1. The V and J ends lost 4 bases and 5 bases, in that order; junction bases with no gene match: 6. CDR1 is SGHVS and CDR2 is FNYEAQ in the germline V gene. The CDR3 is made up of 14 amino acids. The CDR3 sequence is CASSSQGAGTEAFF. CDR3 nucleotide sequence: TGTGCCAGCAGCTCCCAGGGGGCAGGAACTGAAGCTTTCTTT.

The chain links TRBV7-9 to TRBJ2-7, with D possibly TRBD2 on 5 matching bases. The CDR3 loop spans 15 amino acids. Per germline, CDR1 SEHNR and CDR2 FQNEAQ (reference sequence). The V end lost 4 bases, the J end lost 5 bases, and 18 bases lay between the germline ends. CDR3 coding DNA: TGTGCCAGCAGCTCCCTAAGTTATCGGGGTCACGAGCAGTACTTC. Amino acids: CASSSLSYRGHEQYF. Based on the CDR3 plus reference TRBV7-9 and TRBJ2-7, the full variable domain is DTGVSQNPRHKITKRGQNVTFRCDPISEHNRLYWYRQTLGQGPEFLTYFQNEAQLEKSRLLSDRFSAERPKGSFSTLEIQRTEQGDSAMYLCASSSLSYRGHEQYFGPGTRLTVT.

This clone has more than one count but fewer than ten. The chain carries TRBV9 and TRBJ2-2; perhaps TRBD1 as D (6 bases). The CDR3 extends over 15 amino acids. Trimming left V 4 bases short and J 4 bases short, with 14 bases between. CDR1 and CDR2 (germline): SGDLS, YYNGEE. CDR3 sequence: CASSSGTSGTGELFF. CDR3 coding DNA: TGTGCCAGCAGCTCGGGGACAAGCGGCACCGGGGAGCTGTTTTTT.

The V gene is TRBV7-6, the J gene TRBJ2-3, with 14 positions matching TRBD2. The CDR3 runs 17 residues. The V gene end was trimmed by 5 bases and the J gene end by 2 bases; junction bases not matched to a gene: 6. In germline, CDR1 is SGHVS, CDR2 FNYEAQ. The CDR3 DNA reads TGTGCCAGCAGCGAGAGACTAGCGGGAGGGCCCACAGATACGCAGTATTTT. Translated, it gives CASSERLAGGPTDTQYF.

The gene calls are TRBV5-1 and TRBJ1-5; D is perhaps TRBD1 (6 bases). The germline V and J ends were trimmed by 4 bases and 0 bases, with 11 bases remaining between them. In germline, CDR1 is SGHRS, CDR2 YFSETQ. There are 15 residues in the CDR3. CDR3 bases: TGCGCCAGCAGCCCCGGGACAAATAGCAATCAGCCCCAGCATTTT. Protein product: CASSPGTNSNQPQHF.

This rearrangement joins TRBV29-1 to TRBJ2-7; a weak D match, TRBD1 (6 bases). Germline V lookup: CDR1 SQVTM, CDR2 ANQGSEA. The CDR3 is made up of 13 amino acids. Trimming removed 5 bases at V and 2 bases at J, with 13 bases between. The CDR3 coding sequence is TGCAGCGTTTCCGGACAGATCACCTACGAGCAGTACTTC. Amino acid sequence: CSVSGQITYEQYF.

The sample holds a few counts of this clone. This sequence joins TRBV4-1 and TRBJ2-5, with 11 bases aligning to TRBD2. Per the germline V gene, CDR1 is MGHRA and CDR2 is YSYEKL. Trimming took 1 base from V and 5 from J; bases not matched to a gene: 3. CDR3 size: 15 residues. This CDR3 reads CASSQVAGGPETQYF. In nucleotides, the CDR3 is TGCGCCAGCAGCCAAGTAGCGGGAGGGCCCGAGACCCAGTACTTC.

V usage is TRBV12-5 and J usage is TRBJ2-5; the D is unclear. Germline assignment: CDR1 LGHNT and CDR2 FRNRAP. V lost 5 bases to trimming and J lost 7 bases, with 17 bases between them. The CDR3 extends over 14 amino acids. Here the CDR3 DNA reads TGTGCTAGTGGTCCCCCGGCAGTCGCGGCGACCCAGTACTTC. Its protein product is CASGPPAVAATQYF.